Following are 9 T cell receptor beta chains from one sample sequenced in a study of shared clonotypes between healthy human individuals. Sequenced by immunoSEQ multiplex PCR; TCRdb stores in-frame clones only, minus some. Of some 530,000 clones in the sample, approximately 81% are singletons; the top ten hold approximately 11%. The specimen sequenced was PBMCs. The receptor source for this set is a woman aged 40 to 50 in good health. Some clones in this sample may be carry-over from other donors' samples.

This sequence joins TRBV19 and TRBJ2-2; maybe TRBD2 (6 bases). Trimming pared 4 bases from V and 7 bases from J, leaving 13 bases between. Germline V gene sequence: CDR1 LNHDA, CDR2 SQIVND (reference sequence). The CDR3 is 14 amino acids. The CDR3, as DNA: TGTGCCAGTAGTACTCAGGAGGGTATCGGGGAGCTGTTTTTT. Translated, it gives CASSTQEGIGELFF.

The rearrangement uses TRBV29-1 and TRBJ2-7, with D possibly matching TRBD1 (7 bases). The CDR3 extends over 13 amino acids. V lost 4 bases and J lost 1, with 11 bases in between. The germline V gene encodes CDR1 SQVTM and CDR2 ANQGSEA. As DNA, the CDR3 is TGCAGCGTTGGGAGGGGGCTGTCCTACGAGCAGTACTTC. It encodes CSVGRGLSYEQYF.

The chain recombines TRBV19 with TRBJ1-1, with TRBD1 matching 9 bases. The germline CDR1 and CDR2 sequences are LNHDA and SQIVND (reference sequence). Trimming took 2 bases from V and 6 from J; bases not matched to a gene: 7. This CDR3 region has 15 residues. In nucleotides, the CDR3 is TGTGCCAGTAGTATAACCGGGACAGGGAAGGCTGAAGCTTTCTTT. Its translation is CASSITGTGKAEAFF.

V usage is TRBV6-6 and J usage is TRBJ1-5; possible D gene TRBD1, 5 bases. V was trimmed by 5 bases and J by 7 bases, leaving 15 bases between them. Germline CDR1 reads MNHNY; CDR2 reads SVGAGI (reference sequence). The CDR3 sequence is 14 residues long. The CDR3 here is CASSPRGGTQPQHF. The CDR3 DNA reads as TGTGCCAGCAGTCCCCGGGGGGGGACCCAGCCCCAGCATTTT.

The chain is built from TRBV9 and TRBJ1-1; unclear D gene. The CDR3 runs to 14 residues. Per the germline V gene, CDR1 is SGDLS and CDR2 is YYNGEE. V lost 0 bases, J lost 4 bases, and 10 bases lay in between. Here the CDR3 reads CASSVGADSTEAFF. The CDR3 coding sequence is TGTGCCAGCAGCGTAGGAGCAGACTCCACTGAAGCTTTCTTT.

This clone appeared a single time. The chain uses TRBV11-2 and TRBJ1-1, with D unclear. There are 17 residues in the CDR3. V was cut by 1 base and J by 3 bases, with 18 bases left in between. Germline CDR1 is SGHAT and CDR2 is FQNNGV. The CDR3 coding sequence is TGTGCCAGCAGCTTAGCTGGTGCGGAGAAACCCTACACTGAAGCTTTCTTT. This gives the protein CASSLAGAEKPYTEAFF.

This clone was counted between two and nine times. Other DNA sequences from this sample encode an identical CDR3 as well. V is TRBV12-5 and J is TRBJ2-5; 8 bases map to TRBD2. The J call could be wrong; TRBJ2-7 is a better fit for the DNA end. Looked up from germline, CDR1 is LGHNT and CDR2 is FRNRAP. This CDR3 spans 15 amino acids. The CDR3 DNA is TGTGCTAGTGGTTTGGCAGGGACTAGCTCCTACGAGCAGTACTTC. It codes for CASGLAGTSSYEQYF.

The chain is built from TRBV28 and TRBJ2-7, with D possibly being TRBD1 or TRBD2 (5 bases each). Trimming left V 3 bases short and J 6 bases short, with 9 bases between. Germline assignment: CDR1 MDHEN and CDR2 SYDVKM. The CDR3 is 12 amino acids. The CDR3 spells CASSFMGVEQYF. The CDR3 DNA follows: TGTGCCAGCAGTTTTATGGGGGTCGAGCAGTACTTC.

Details on this clone: A far larger clone is one nucleotide away, so this likely arose from a read error. The chain is built from TRBV6-1 and TRBJ1-4, with TRBD1 identical over 7 bases. CDR3 size: 15 residues. CDR1 MNHNS and CDR2 SASEGT come from the germline V gene. CDR3 nucleotides: TGTTCCAGCAGTTTACTAACGCAGGGGGGTGAAAAACTGTTTTTT. As protein: CSSSLLTQGGEKLFF.